The 11 T cell receptor beta chains listed next were all sequenced from one sample in a study of human T cells and chemical hapten exposure. Described time point: pre-sensitization, week 0. Treatment in this sample: therapeutic diphenylcyclopropenone sensitization with weekly scalp DPC. MiXCR, applied by TCRdb to the RACE reads, yields one record per CDR3 protein. This table has around 120,000 distinct CDR3 sequences, roughly 12% appearing once. The source material was whole blood, sampled in connection with sensitization to the hapten diphenylcyclopropenone (DPC). The source is a woman under 30 with alopecia areata. Some clones in this sample may be carry-over from other donors' samples.

Many counts were recorded for this clonotype. This chain links TRBV28 with TRBJ1-1, with D possibly TRBD1 on 6 matching bases. Trimming removed 11 bases at V and 5 bases at J, with 15 bases between. Looked up from germline, CDR1 is MDHEN and CDR2 is SYDVKM. This CDR3 region has 12 residues. The CDR3 loop reads CAAVGAGTEAFF. The CDR3 coding sequence is TGTGCCGCGGTGGGGGCCGGGACTGAAGCTTTCTTT.

This clonotype has a handful of counts. The rearrangement uses TRBV7-9 and TRBJ2-7; D possibly matches TRBD1 or TRBD2 (5 bases each). The CDR3 contains 17 residues. The V end lost 5 bases, the J end lost 6 bases, and 26 bases lay between the germline ends. Germline V gene data show CDR1 as SEHNR and CDR2 as FQNEAQ (reference sequence). Here the CDR3 reads CASSPPSFGTDKSEQYF. The DNA for the CDR3 is TGTGCCAGCAGCCCCCCGTCATTCGGGACCGATAAGTCCGAGCAGTACTTC.

This chain links TRBV6-6 with TRBJ2-7, with 13 bases lining up with TRBD2. V lost 7 bases and J lost 2; bases outside the gene matches: 8. This CDR3 spans 16 amino acids. Germline CDR1 reads MNHNY; CDR2 reads SVGAGI (reference sequence). The CDR3 region is CASNRGLAGPTYEQYF. The CDR3 DNA is TGTGCCAGCAATAGGGGACTAGCGGGGCCGACCTACGAGCAGTACTTC.

This clonotype came up a few times. The genes are TRBV6-1 and TRBJ1-6; D call uncertain. The CDR3 extends over 14 amino acids. V lost 8 bases, J lost 4 bases, and 12 bases lay in between. Germline V CDR1 and CDR2: MNHNS, SASEGT. CDR3 bases: TGTGCCAGCGGCCGGGAATTTTATAATTCACCCCTCCACTTT. Residues: CASGREFYNSPLHF.

This clonotype has more than one count but fewer than ten. This chain connects TRBV7-2 to TRBJ1-2; D call uncertain. Germline V gene lookup returns CDR1 SGHTA and CDR2 FQGNSA. The CDR3 length is 14 residues. With 5 bases removed from V and 1 base from J, the gap between germline ends came to 11 bases. Here the CDR3 DNA reads TGTGCCAGCAGCCTAGAGGCAGTTAACTATGGCTACACCTTC. It codes for CASSLEAVNYGYTF.

This chain joins TRBV5-1 and TRBJ1-2; TRBD1 matches at 7 bases. V gave up 0 bases and J gave up 0 bases; unmatched junction bases: 8. The germline V gene has CDR1 SGHRS and CDR2 YFSETQ. The CDR3 consists of 17 residues. The CDR3 sequence is CASSLEGDRRTNYGYTF. The CDR3 region has the DNA TGCGCCAGCAGCTTGGAGGGGGACAGAAGAACTAACTATGGCTACACCTTC. Together with reference TRBV5-1 and TRBJ1-2, the CDR3 gives the full variable domain: KAGVTQTPRYLIKTRGQQVTLSCSPISGHRSVSWYQQTPGQGLQFLFEYFSETQRNKGNFPGRFSGRQFSNSRSEMNVSTLELGDSALYLCASSLEGDRRTNYGYTFGSGTRLTVV.

This clonotype was seen at least ten times. The J gene is TRBJ2-3, the V gene TRBV7-8; no firm D call. This CDR3 spans 14 amino acids. V lost 4 bases, J lost 2 bases, and 10 bases lay in between. The germline V gene encodes CDR1 SGHVS and CDR2 FQNEAQ. CDR3 amino acids: CASSSMRTTDTQYF. As DNA, the CDR3 is TGTGCCAGCAGCTCGATGCGGACCACAGATACGCAGTATTTT. Combining the CDR3 with reference TRBV7-8 and TRBJ2-3 gives the whole variable domain GAGVSQSPRYKVAKRGQDVALRCDPISGHVSLFWYQQALGQGPEFLTYFQNEAQLDKSGLPSDRFFAERPEGSVSTLKIQRTQQEDSAVYLCASSSMRTTDTQYFGPGTRLTVL.

Ten or more counts support this clonotype. The genes are TRBV7-7 and TRBJ2-5, with 9 bases lining up with TRBD2. CDR1 is SSHAT and CDR2 is FNYEAQ in the germline V gene (reference sequence). The CDR3 extends over 14 amino acids. After removal of 7 bases from V and 4 bases from J, the junction contained 7 bases not matched to a gene. CDR3 protein: CASTVAGASETQYF. DNA of the CDR3: TGTGCCAGCACAGTAGCGGGGGCCTCAGAGACCCAGTACTTC.

The gene calls are TRBV28 and TRBJ2-7; D uncertain. The CDR3 has 14 amino acids. V gave up 5 bases and J gave up 2 bases, with 13 bases separating them. Germline CDR1 and CDR2: MDHEN and SYDVKM. The CDR3 DNA reads TGTGCCAGCAGTCCACCACGTGCGACCTACGAGCAGTACTTC. This translates into CASSPPRATYEQYF.

The chain joins TRBV20-1 to TRBJ2-7; possible D gene TRBD2, 6 bases. The CDR3 loop spans 13 amino acids. V was clipped by 1 base and J by 6 bases, with 13 bases between them. Germline V gene data show CDR1 as DFQATT and CDR2 as SNEGSKA (reference sequence). CDR3 sequence: CSARGGGLGEQYF. The CDR3 DNA reads as TGCAGTGCTAGAGGTGGGGGGTTGGGCGAGCAGTACTTC.

The gene calls are TRBV5-6 and TRBJ1-2; TRBD1 matches 7 bases. CDR3 length: 16 residues. V shed 2 bases and J 2 bases; nucleotides not matched to a gene: 9. The V gene's germline CDR1 is SGHDT and CDR2 YYEEEE. The CDR3 nucleotides read TGTGCCAGCAGCTTACCGCCGGGACAGAGCAACTATGGCTACACCTTC. Protein sequence: CASSLPPGQSNYGYTF.